This record looks at one T cell receptor (beta chain) sequence and its context. These data are taken from a study of blood T cell repertoires in COVID-19. About the research overall: Sources were T cells, B-cell-depleted T cells, or PBMCs; the material itself was cDNA or gDNA.

TCRdb's table, derived via immunoSEQ multiplex PCR, lists solely in-frame clones and lacks some. The sample carries around 400,000 clones, around 87% recorded once. This CDR3 spans 14 amino acids. Germline-derived CDR1 and CDR2 are LGHDT and YNNKEL (reference sequence). The V and J ends lost 4 bases and 6 bases, in that order; junction bases with no gene match: 8. Sequencing was performed on peripheral blood. This receptor was obtained from a woman aged 55-75 years with COVID-19, enrolled during active disease. The gene calls are TRBV3-1 (or the pseudogene TRBV3-2) and TRBJ1-2; 7 bases fit TRBD1. CDR3 bases: TGTGCCAGCAGCCTTTCTCGACAGGGCCATGGCTACACCTTC. It encodes CASSLSRQGHGYTF.